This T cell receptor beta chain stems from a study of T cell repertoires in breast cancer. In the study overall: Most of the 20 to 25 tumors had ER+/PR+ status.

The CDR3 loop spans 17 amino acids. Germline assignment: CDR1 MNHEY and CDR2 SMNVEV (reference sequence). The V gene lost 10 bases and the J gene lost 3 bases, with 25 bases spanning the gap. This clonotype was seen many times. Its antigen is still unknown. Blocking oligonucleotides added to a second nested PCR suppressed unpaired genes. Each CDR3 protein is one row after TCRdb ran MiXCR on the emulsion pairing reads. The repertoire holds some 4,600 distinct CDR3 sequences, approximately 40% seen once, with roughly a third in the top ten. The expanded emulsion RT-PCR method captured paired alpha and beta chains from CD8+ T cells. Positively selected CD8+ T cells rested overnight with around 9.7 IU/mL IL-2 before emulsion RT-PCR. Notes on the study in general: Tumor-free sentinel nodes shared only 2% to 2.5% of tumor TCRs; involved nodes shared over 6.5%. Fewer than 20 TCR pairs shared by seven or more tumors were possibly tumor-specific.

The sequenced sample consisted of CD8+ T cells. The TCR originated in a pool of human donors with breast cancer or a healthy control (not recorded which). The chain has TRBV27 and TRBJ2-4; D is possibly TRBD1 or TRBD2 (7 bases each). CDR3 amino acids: CATALLSGGGVKNIQYF. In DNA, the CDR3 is TGTGCCACCGCCCTCCTATCAGGGGGAGGGGTCAAAAACATTCAGTACTTC.